Below are 5 T cell receptor beta chains sequenced from a single sample in a study of OX40 agonist ivuxolimab in advanced cancers. The assay was immunoSEQ multiplex PCR, and TCRdb's table has in-frame clones only and misses some. The sample shows tens of thousands of clones, about 88% of them seen only once. The material was CD4+ or CD8+ T cells sorted from blood, obtained in a trial of the OX40 agonist ivuxolimab. Receptors were obtained from an adult with an advanced solid tumor such as melanoma, head and neck, liver or kidney cancer.

V and J are TRBV27 and TRBJ1-4; D is possibly TRBD1 (5 bases). Trimming cost V 6 bases and J 2 bases, with 7 bases left between them. The CDR3 loop spans 13 amino acids. Germline V lookup: CDR1 MNHEY, CDR2 SMNVEV (reference sequence). The CDR3 DNA reads as TGTGCCAGCAGGGGGGGGACTAATGAAAAACTGTTTTTT. It yields the protein CASRGGTNEKLFF.

This chain joins TRBV27 and TRBJ2-2; TRBD2 aligns across 10 bases. The CDR3 is 19 amino acids. Germline CDR1 MNHEY, CDR2 SMNVEV (reference sequence). V lost 2 bases, J lost 6 bases, and 15 bases stayed unmatched. CDR3 residues: CASSLGFGLAAVGAGELFF. The CDR3 nucleotides are TGTGCCAGCAGTTTAGGTTTTGGACTAGCGGCGGTTGGAGCCGGGGAGCTGTTTTTT.

This clone was recorded a few times. This chain uses TRBV15 with TRBJ2-2; 9 nucleotides match TRBD2. The CDR3 covers 16 residues. CDR1 is LNHNV and CDR2 is YYDKDF in the germline V gene (reference sequence). With 6 bases clipped from V and 5 bases from J, the junction kept 10 bases outside the gene matches. CDR3: CATSGGGVHGTGELFF. DNA of the CDR3: TGTGCCACCAGTGGCGGGGGGGTACATGGAACCGGGGAGCTGTTTTTT.

The chain is built from TRBV9 and TRBJ1-2, with D maybe TRBD1 (6 bases). Germline V lookup: CDR1 SGDLS, CDR2 YYNGEE. This CDR3 contains 13 residues. Trimming shortened V by 0 bases and J by 5 bases, and 8 bases separated the two germline ends. The CDR3 loop reads CASSVGTAYGYTF. CDR3 in DNA: TGTGCCAGCAGCGTAGGGACAGCATATGGCTACACCTTC. The entire variable domain, with the rest obtained from reference TRBV9 and TRBJ1-2, is as follows: DSGVTQTPKHLITATGQRVTLRCSPRSGDLSVYWYQQSLDQGLQFLIQYYNGEERAKGNILERFSAQQFPDLHSELNLSSLELGDSALYFCASSVGTAYGYTFGSGTRLTVV.

The CDR3, as DNA: TGCGCCAGCAGCTATACAGGGGGCGGGGAGCTGTTTTTT. Encoded protein: CASSYTGGGELFF. The chain recombines TRBV5-1 with TRBJ2-2, with 8 bases identical to TRBD1. CDR1 is SGHRS and CDR2 is YFSETQ in the germline V gene. V trimming: 3 bases; J trimming: 7 bases; junction bases outside the gene matches: 2. The CDR3 loop spans 13 amino acids.